The T cell receptor beta chain described here comes from a study of cytomegalovirus exposure and HLA in healthy donors. The PCR had 60 Vbeta and 13 Jbeta primers. TCRdb keeps only in-frame clones here, not all; method: immunoSEQ multiplex PCR. The sample shows around 170,000 clones, 65% to 85% of them seen only once. CDR3 length equals 22 residues. Trimming at V came to 2 bases and at J to 0 bases, leaving 22 bases not matched to a gene. Germline assignment: CDR1 MNHNS and CDR2 SASEGT. Sequencing used PBMCs. The sequence was collected from a girl between 10 and 17 years old in good health and CMV-seropositive. V usage is TRBV6-1 and J usage is TRBJ1-1; TRBD1 matches 9 bases. The CDR3 here is CASSERRRQGVTTATMNTEAFF. In nucleotides, the CDR3 is TGTGCCAGCAGTGAACGGCGCAGACAGGGGGTCACAACTGCCACTATGAACACTGAAGCTTTCTTT.